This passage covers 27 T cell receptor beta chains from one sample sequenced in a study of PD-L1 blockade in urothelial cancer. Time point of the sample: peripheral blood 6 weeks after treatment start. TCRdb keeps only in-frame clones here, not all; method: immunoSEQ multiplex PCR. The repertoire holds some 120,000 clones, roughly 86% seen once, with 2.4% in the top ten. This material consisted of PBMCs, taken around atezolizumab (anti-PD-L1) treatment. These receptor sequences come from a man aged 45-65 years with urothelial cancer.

The CDR3 reads CASSLGTGGLSGYGYTF. The CDR3 DNA reads as TGTGCCAGCAGCCTCGGGACAGGGGGCCTTTCGGGCTATGGCTACACCTTC. This chain uses TRBV11-2 with TRBJ1-2, with 12 positions matching TRBD1. Germline CDR1 SGHAT, CDR2 FQNNGV. V dropped 5 bases and J dropped 4; count of bases not matched to a gene: 11. The CDR3 loop spans 17 amino acids.

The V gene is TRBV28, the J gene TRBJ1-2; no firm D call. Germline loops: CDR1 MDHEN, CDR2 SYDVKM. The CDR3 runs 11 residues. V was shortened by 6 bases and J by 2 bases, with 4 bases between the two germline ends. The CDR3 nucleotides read TGTGCCAGCAGACGGAACTATGGCTACACCTTC. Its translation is CASRRNYGYTF.

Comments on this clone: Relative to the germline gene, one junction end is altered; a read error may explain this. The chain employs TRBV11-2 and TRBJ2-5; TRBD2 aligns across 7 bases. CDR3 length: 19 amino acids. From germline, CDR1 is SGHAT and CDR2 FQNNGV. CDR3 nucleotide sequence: TGTGCCAGCAGCCTAGAACTGGGCGGGAGTACTTATTCAGGAGAGACCCAGTACTTC. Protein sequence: CASSLELGGSTYSGETQYF.

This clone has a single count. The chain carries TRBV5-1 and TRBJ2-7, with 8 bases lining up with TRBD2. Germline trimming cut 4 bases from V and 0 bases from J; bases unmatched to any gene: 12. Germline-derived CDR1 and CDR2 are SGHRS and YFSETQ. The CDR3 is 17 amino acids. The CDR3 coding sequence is TGCGCCAGCAGCACCACGGGACTAGGGATTGGCTCCTACGAGCAGTACTTC. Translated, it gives CASSTTGLGIGSYEQYF. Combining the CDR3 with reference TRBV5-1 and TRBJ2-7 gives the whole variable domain KAGVTQTPRYLIKTRGQQVTLSCSPISGHRSVSWYQQTPGQGLQFLFEYFSETQRNKGNFPGRFSGRQFSNSRSEMNVSTLELGDSALYLCASSTTGLGIGSYEQYFGPGTRLTVT.

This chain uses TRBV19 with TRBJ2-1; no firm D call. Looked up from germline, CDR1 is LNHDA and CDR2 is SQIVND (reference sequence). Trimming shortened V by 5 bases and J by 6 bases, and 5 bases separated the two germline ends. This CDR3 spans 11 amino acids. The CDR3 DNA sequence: TGTGCCAGTAGTTTCGTCAATGAGCAGTTCTTC. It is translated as CASSFVNEQFF.

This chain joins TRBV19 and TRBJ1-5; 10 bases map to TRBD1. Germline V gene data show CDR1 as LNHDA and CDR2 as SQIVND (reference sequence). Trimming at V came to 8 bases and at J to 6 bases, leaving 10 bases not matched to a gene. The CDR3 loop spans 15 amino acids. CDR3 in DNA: TGTGCCAGTGTCCCGGGACAGGGGATAGGTCAGCCCCAGCATTTT. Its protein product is CASVPGQGIGQPQHF.

CDR3 loop: CASSFQEMGSTEAFF. CDR3 DNA: TGTGCCAGCAGCTTTCAGGAGATGGGGAGCACTGAAGCTTTCTTT. The J gene is TRBJ1-1, the V gene TRBV11-2; D gene uncertain. The CDR3 contains 15 residues. Trimming stripped 3 bases from V and 4 bases from J, with 15 bases between. Germline V gives CDR1 SGHAT, CDR2 FQNNGV.

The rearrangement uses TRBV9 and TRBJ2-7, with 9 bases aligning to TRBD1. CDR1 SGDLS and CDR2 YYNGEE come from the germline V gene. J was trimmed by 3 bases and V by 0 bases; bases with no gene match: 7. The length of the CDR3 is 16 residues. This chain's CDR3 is CASSVEGTGSNYEQYF. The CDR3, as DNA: TGTGCCAGCAGCGTAGAGGGGACAGGGAGTAACTACGAGCAGTACTTC. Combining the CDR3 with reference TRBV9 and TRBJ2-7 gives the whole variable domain DSGVTQTPKHLITATGQRVTLRCSPRSGDLSVYWYQQSLDQGLQFLIQYYNGEERAKGNILERFSAQQFPDLHSELNLSSLELGDSALYFCASSVEGTGSNYEQYFGPGTRLTVT.

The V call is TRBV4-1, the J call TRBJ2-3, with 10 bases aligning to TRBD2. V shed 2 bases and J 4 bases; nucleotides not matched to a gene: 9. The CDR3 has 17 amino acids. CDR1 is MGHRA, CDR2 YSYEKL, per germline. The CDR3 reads CASSQRQREGLADTQYF. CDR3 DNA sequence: TGCGCCAGCAGCCAAAGGCAGCGGGAGGGCCTTGCAGATACGCAGTATTTT.

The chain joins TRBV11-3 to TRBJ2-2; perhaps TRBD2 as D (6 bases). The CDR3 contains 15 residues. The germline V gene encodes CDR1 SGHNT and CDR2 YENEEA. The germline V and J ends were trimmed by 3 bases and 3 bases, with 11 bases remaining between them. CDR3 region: CASSLGGVDTGELFF. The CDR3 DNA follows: TGTGCCAGCAGCTTGGGGGGAGTAGACACCGGGGAGCTGTTTTTT.

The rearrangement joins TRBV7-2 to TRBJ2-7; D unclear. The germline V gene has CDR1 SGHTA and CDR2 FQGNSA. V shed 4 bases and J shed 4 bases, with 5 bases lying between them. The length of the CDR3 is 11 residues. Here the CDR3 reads CASSSLYEQYF. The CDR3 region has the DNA TGTGCCAGCAGCTCTCTGTACGAGCAGTACTTC.

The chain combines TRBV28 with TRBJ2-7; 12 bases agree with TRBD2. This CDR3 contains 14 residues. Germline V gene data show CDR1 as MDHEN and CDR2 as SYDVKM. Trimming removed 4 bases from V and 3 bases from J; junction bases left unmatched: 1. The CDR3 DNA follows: TGTGCCAGCAGTTCGACTAGCGGGAGCTACGAGCAGTACTTC. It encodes CASSSTSGSYEQYF.

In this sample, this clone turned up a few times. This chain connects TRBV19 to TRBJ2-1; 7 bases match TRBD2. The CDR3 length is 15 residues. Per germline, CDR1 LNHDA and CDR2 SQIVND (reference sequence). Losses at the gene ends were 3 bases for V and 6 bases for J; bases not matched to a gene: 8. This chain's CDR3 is CASSIGQGGSNEQFF. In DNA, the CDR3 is TGTGCCAGTAGTATTGGGCAGGGAGGGTCCAATGAGCAGTTCTTC.

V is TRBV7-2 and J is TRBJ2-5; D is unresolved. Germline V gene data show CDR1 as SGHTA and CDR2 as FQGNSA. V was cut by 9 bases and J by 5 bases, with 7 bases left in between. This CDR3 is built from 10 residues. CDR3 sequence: CASNSETQYF. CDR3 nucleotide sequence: TGTGCCAGTAACTCGGAGACCCAGTACTTC.

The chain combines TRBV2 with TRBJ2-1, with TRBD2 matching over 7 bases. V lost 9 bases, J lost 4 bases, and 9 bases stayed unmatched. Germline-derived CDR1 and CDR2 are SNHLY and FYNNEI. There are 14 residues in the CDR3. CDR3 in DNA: TGTGCCAGTGGGCCCCCTAGCGGTTACAATGAGCAGTTCTTC. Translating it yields CASGPPSGYNEQFF.

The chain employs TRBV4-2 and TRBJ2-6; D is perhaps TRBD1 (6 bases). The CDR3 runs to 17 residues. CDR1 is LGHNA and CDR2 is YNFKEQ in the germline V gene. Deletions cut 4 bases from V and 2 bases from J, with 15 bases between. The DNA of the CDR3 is TGTGCCAGCAGCCTAGGGTACGAGGGGGCTGGGGCCAACGTCCTGACTTTC. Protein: CASSLGYEGAGANVLTF.

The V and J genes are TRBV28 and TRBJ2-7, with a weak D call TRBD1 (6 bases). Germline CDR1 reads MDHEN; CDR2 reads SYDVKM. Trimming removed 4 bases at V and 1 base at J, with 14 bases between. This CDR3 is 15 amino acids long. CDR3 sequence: CASSSPGTLSYEQYF. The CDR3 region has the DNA TGTGCCAGCAGTTCACCCGGGACACTTTCCTACGAGCAGTACTTC.

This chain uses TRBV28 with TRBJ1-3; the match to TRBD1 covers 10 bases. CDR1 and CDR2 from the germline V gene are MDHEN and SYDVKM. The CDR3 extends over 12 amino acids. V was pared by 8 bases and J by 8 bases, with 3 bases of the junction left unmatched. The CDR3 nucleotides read TGTGCCAGCCGGACAGGGGGTTACACCATATATTTT. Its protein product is CASRTGGYTIYF.

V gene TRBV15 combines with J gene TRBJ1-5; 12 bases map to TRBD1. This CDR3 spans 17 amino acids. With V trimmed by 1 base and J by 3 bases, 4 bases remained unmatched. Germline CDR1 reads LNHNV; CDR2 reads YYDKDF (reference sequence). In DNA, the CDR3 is TGTGCCACCAGCAGAGTAGGGGACAGGGGGCACAATCAGCCCCAGCATTTT. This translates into CATSRVGDRGHNQPQHF.

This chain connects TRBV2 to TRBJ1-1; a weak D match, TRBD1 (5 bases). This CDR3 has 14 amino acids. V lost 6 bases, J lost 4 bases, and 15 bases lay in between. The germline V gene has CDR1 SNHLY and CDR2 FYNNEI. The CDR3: CASRRQPKFTEAFF. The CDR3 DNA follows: TGTGCCAGCAGAAGACAGCCCAAGTTCACTGAAGCTTTCTTT.

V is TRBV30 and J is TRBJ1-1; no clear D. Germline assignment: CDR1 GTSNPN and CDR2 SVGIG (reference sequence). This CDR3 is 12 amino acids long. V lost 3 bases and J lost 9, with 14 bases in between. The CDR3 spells CAWRPGSQKAFF. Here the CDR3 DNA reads TGTGCCTGGAGGCCCGGGAGCCAAAAAGCTTTCTTT.

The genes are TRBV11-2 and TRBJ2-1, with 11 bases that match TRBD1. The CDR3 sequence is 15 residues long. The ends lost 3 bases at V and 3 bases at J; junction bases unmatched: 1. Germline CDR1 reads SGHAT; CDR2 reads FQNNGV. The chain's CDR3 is CASSLDRGLYNEQFF. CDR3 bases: TGTGCCAGCAGCTTGGACAGGGGGCTCTACAATGAGCAGTTCTTC.

The CDR3 nucleotides read TGTGCCAGCAGCCAATCCGGGGGAAACACCATATATTTT. It specifies CASSQSGGNTIYF. This chain uses TRBV14 with TRBJ1-3; no firm D call. This CDR3 has 13 amino acids. Germline V gene data show CDR1 as SGHDN and CDR2 as FVKESK. V dropped 2 bases and J dropped 4 bases, with 6 bases sitting between them.

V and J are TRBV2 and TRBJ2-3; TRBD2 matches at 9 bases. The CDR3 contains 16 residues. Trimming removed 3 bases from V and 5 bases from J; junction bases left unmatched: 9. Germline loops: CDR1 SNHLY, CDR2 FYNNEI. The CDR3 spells CASSDPAGLAGDTQYF. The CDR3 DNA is TGTGCCAGCAGTGATCCCGCGGGACTAGCTGGAGATACGCAGTATTTT.

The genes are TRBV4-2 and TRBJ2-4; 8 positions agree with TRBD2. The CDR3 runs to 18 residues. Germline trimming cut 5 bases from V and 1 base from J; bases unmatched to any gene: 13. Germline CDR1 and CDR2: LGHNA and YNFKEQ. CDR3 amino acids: CASSAGSSGSPAKNIQYF. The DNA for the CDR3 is TGTGCCAGCAGCGCCGGTTCGAGCGGGAGTCCTGCCAAAAACATTCAGTACTTC.

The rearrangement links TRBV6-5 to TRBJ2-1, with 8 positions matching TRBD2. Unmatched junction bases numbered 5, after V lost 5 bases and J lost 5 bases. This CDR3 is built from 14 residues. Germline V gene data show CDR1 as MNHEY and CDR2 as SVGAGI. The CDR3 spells CASSQTSVHNEQFF. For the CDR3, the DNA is TGTGCCAGCAGTCAGACTAGCGTACACAATGAGCAGTTCTTC.

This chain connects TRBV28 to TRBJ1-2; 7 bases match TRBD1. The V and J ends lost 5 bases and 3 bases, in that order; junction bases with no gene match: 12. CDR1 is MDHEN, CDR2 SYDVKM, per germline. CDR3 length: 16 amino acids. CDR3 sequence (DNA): TGTGCCAGCAGTCTACGACAGGGACAAAGACACTATGGCTACACCTTC. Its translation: CASSLRQGQRHYGYTF.